This entry lists 10 T cell receptor beta chains sequenced from one sample in a study of cytomegalovirus exposure and HLA in healthy donors. PCR employed 60 Vbeta and 13 Jbeta primers. Only in-frame clones appear in the TCRdb table, and some are missing; sequencing was by immunoSEQ multiplex PCR. The data show approximately 190,000 clones, with about 83% seen just once and 5% to 6% held by the top ten. The sample was PBMCs. These receptor sequences come from a woman in her 30s in good health and CMV-seropositive.

This clone was seen only a few times. The rearrangement links TRBV4-3 to TRBJ1-1; unclear D gene. Trimming removed 0 bases at V and 7 bases at J, with 9 bases between. The CDR3 is 13 amino acids. Germline V lookup: CDR1 LGHNA, CDR2 YSLEER. CDR3 DNA sequence: TGCGCCAGCAGCCAAGAGCACGGAGATGAAGCTTTCTTT. Its translation is CASSQEHGDEAFF.

A remark on this clone: Relative to the germline gene, one junction end is altered; a read error may explain this. V and J are TRBV6-1 and TRBJ2-7; the D is unclear. The CDR3 is 15 residues long. Germline values: CDR1 MNHNS, CDR2 SASEGT. The CDR3 DNA sequence: TGTGGCAGCAGTGAAAAGCGTAGCTACCTATACGAGCAGTACTTC. Translated, it gives CGSSEKRSYLYEQYF.

V gene TRBV4-1 combines with J gene TRBJ2-1; tentative D call: TRBD1 (7 bases). Germline CDR1 and CDR2: MGHRA and YSYEKL. V was shortened by 4 bases and J by 7 bases, with 8 bases between the two germline ends. This CDR3 comprises 12 residues. Here the CDR3 reads CASSPGGNEQFF. CDR3 DNA: TGCGCCAGCAGCCCAGGGGGGAATGAGCAGTTCTTC.

The chain's CDR3 is CASSTKGTGFQPQHF. CDR3 nucleotide sequence: TGTGCCAGTAGTACTAAAGGGACAGGGTTTCAGCCCCAGCATTTT. The chain is built from TRBV19 and TRBJ1-5; 9 bases line up with TRBD1. The V segment lost 4 bases and the J segment 6 bases; nucleotides outside the gene matches: 7. CDR3 length: 15 residues. Germline CDR1 LNHDA, CDR2 SQIVND (reference sequence).

A single count supports this clone. The chain carries TRBV2 and TRBJ1-6; 7 positions match TRBD1. This CDR3 has 15 amino acids. Trimming cost V 7 bases and J 4 bases; bases outside gene matches: 7. Germline CDR1 is SNHLY and CDR2 is FYNNEI. DNA for the CDR3: TGTGCCAGCAAGGCGGGACAGATATATAATTCACCCCTCCACTTT. Its translation is CASKAGQIYNSPLHF.

The chain recombines TRBV7-8 with TRBJ2-2; possibly TRBD1 for D (5 bases). Trimming removed 5 bases at V and 3 bases at J, with 10 bases between. The germline V gene encodes CDR1 SGHVS and CDR2 FQNEAQ. The CDR3 length is 14 residues. The CDR3 DNA reads TGTGCCAGCAGCCCCGGACATTACACCGGGGAGCTGTTTTTT. It yields the protein CASSPGHYTGELFF.

This clone was seen only a few times. V usage is TRBV6-1 and J usage is TRBJ1-4; D is unclear. Germline CDR1 is MNHNS and CDR2 is SASEGT. This CDR3 is built from 13 residues. Trimming removed 5 bases from V and 5 bases from J, with 9 bases in between. The CDR3 sequence: CASSWALNEKLFF. Here the CDR3 DNA reads TGTGCCAGCAGTTGGGCCCTGAATGAAAAACTGTTTTTT.

This chain uses TRBV13 with TRBJ2-7, with 16 bases aligning to TRBD2. Germline V gene lookup returns CDR1 PRHDT and CDR2 FYEKMQ (reference sequence). Losses at the gene ends were 1 base for V and 3 bases for J; bases not matched to a gene: 3. The CDR3 length is 17 residues. In DNA form, the CDR3 reads TGTGCCAGCAGCTTAGTCGGGACTAGCGGGAGGGTCTACGAGCAGTACTTC. Its translation is CASSLVGTSGRVYEQYF. The full variable domain, its missing parts supplied by reference TRBV13 and TRBJ2-7, is AAGVIQSPRHLIKEKRETATLKCYPIPRHDTVYWYQQGPGQDPQFLISFYEKMQSDKGSIPDRFSAQQFSDYHSELNMSSLELGDSALYFCASSLVGTSGRVYEQYFGPGTRLTVT.

This chain links TRBV27 with TRBJ2-7, with 10 bases identical to TRBD1. There are 16 residues in the CDR3. The germline CDR1 and CDR2 sequences are MNHEY and SMNVEV (reference sequence). V trimming: 5 bases; J trimming: 3 bases; junction bases outside the gene matches: 10. The CDR3 sequence: CASSPRWDRGFYEQYF. CDR3 nucleotide sequence: TGTGCCAGCAGTCCCCGTTGGGACAGGGGTTTCTACGAGCAGTACTTC.

The V and J genes are TRBV4-1 and TRBJ2-3; the match to TRBD1 covers 10 bases. J lost 6 bases, V lost 1 base, and 7 bases had no gene match. The CDR3 spans 16 residues. CDR1 and CDR2 (germline): MGHRA, YSYEKL. The CDR3 loop is CASSQGQGALPDTQYF. The CDR3 DNA reads TGCGCCAGCAGCCAAGGACAGGGGGCCCTCCCGGATACGCAGTATTTT.